Listed here are 3 T cell receptor beta chains from one sample, sequenced in a study of blood T cell repertoires in COVID-19. Using immunoSEQ multiplex PCR, the repertoire was profiled, and TCRdb retains in-frame clones only, with some absent. Among approximately 200,000 clones listed, about 82% were seen once. The sample consisted of PBMCs or T cells enriched from blood (not recorded which). The receptors were sampled from a young woman who had recovered from COVID-19.

This chain joins TRBV2 and TRBJ2-7; D uncertain. Germline values: CDR1 SNHLY, CDR2 FYNNEI. This CDR3 is 13 amino acids long. The ends were cut back, 7 bases at V and 0 bases at J, with 10 bases in the middle. CDR3 protein: CASTHEHSYEQYF. In DNA, the CDR3 is TGTGCCAGCACTCACGAACACTCCTACGAGCAGTACTTC.

A few counts support this clone. V and J are TRBV7-3 and TRBJ1-1, with a tentative D call TRBD1 (6 bases). V was cut by 5 bases and J by 6 bases, with 16 bases left in between. In germline, CDR1 is SGHTA, CDR2 FQGTGA. The CDR3 runs 14 residues. In DNA, the CDR3 is TGTGCCAGCAGCCGGCCAACTCGGACAGCTGAAGCTTTCTTT. Protein: CASSRPTRTAEAFF. Based on the CDR3 plus reference TRBV7-3 and TRBJ1-1, the full variable domain is GAGVSQTPSNKVTEKGKYVELRCDPISGHTALYWYRQSLGQGPEFLIYFQGTGAADDSGLPNDRFFAVRPEGSVSTLKIQRTERGDSAVYLCASSRPTRTAEAFFGQGTRLTVV.

The chain uses TRBV19 and TRBJ2-7, with D possibly TRBD2 on 5 matching bases. The germline V and J ends were trimmed by 3 bases and 3 bases, with 12 bases remaining between them. The V gene's germline CDR1 is LNHDA and CDR2 SQIVND (reference sequence). The CDR3 loop spans 14 amino acids. The CDR3 DNA sequence: TGTGCCAGTAGTATCTATTCGGGATACTACGAGCAGTACTTC. It codes for CASSIYSGYYEQYF.